There are many counts of the clone carrying this T cell receptor (beta chain). These data come from a study of T-cell reconstitution after alpha-beta-depleted transplantation in children. CDR1 is DFQATT, CDR2 SNEGSKA, per germline (reference sequence). Between the trimmed V and J ends, which lost 5 bases and 5 bases, there was a span of 12 bases. The CDR3 is 12 amino acids. Preparing the TCRbeta library involved the use of unique molecular identifiers. TCRdb re-derived calls from the PCR reads in MiXCR, one entry per CDR3 protein. The sample consists of 230,000 or so distinct CDR3 sequences, approximately 12% of them appearing once.

The V and J genes are TRBV20-1 and TRBJ2-5, with D possibly TRBD1 on 6 matching bases. The TCR was taken from a human donor who donated a stem cell graft to a child with acute lymphoblastic leukemia. Source: PBMCs from the stem cell graft donor, taken from the stem cell graft. This chain's CDR3 is CSAADSRETQYF. Here the CDR3 DNA reads TGCAGTGCTGCGGACAGCAGGGAGACCCAGTACTTC.